These 24 T cell receptor beta chains were sequenced from one sample in a study of OX40 agonist ivuxolimab in advanced cancers. The library was produced with the immunoSEQ multiplex PCR assay. TCRdb re-hosts the immuneACCESS table, in-frame sequences only. Its copies lack some clones; in the studies checked, an unresolved V gene accounts for under half of them, and the cause for the rest is not known. The sample has about 48,000 clones on record, about 90% of them singletons. The top ten constitute roughly 6.3% of the sample. Sequenced material: CD4+ or CD8+ T cells sorted from blood, taken in a trial of the OX40 agonist ivuxolimab. The receptor source for this set is an adult with an advanced solid tumor such as melanoma, head and neck, liver or kidney cancer.

V and J are TRBV11-3 and TRBJ2-1; D may be TRBD1 (6 bases). Between the trimmed V and J ends, which lost 2 bases and 7 bases, there was a span of 18 bases. The germline gives CDR1 SGHNT, CDR2 YENEEA. The CDR3 spans 16 residues. The CDR3 DNA follows: TGTGCCAGCAGCTTACCCGGGGCAGGGGTTCATAATGAGCAGTTCTTC. Residues: CASSLPGAGVHNEQFF.

The chain recombines TRBV27 with TRBJ1-5; tentatively, D is TRBD1 (5 bases). The ends were cut back, 4 bases at V and 7 bases at J, with 11 bases in the middle. The CDR3 totals 13 residues. Germline loops: CDR1 MNHEY, CDR2 SMNVEV (reference sequence). CDR3 in amino acids: CASSSGLWQPQHF. Written as DNA, the CDR3 is TGTGCCAGCAGTTCGGGACTTTGGCAGCCCCAGCATTTT.

This clone was counted a few times. The chain joins TRBV6-1 to TRBJ2-7; TRBD1 is a possible D gene (5 bases). The germline V gene encodes CDR1 MNHNS and CDR2 SASEGT. Trimming stripped 2 bases from V and 5 bases from J, with 16 bases between. The CDR3 runs 15 residues. CDR3 in DNA: TGTGCCAGCAGTGAAATCAACAGGCAGGTAGACGAGCAGTACTTC. It codes for CASSEINRQVDEQYF.

About this clone: A read error is likely here: a far larger clone is one base away. The V gene is TRBV13, the J gene TRBJ1-1; weak D call: TRBD1 (5 bases). Germline lookup yields CDR1 PRHDT and CDR2 FYEKMQ (reference sequence). CDR3 length: 12 residues. V shed 3 bases and J shed 5 bases, with 7 bases lying between them. For the CDR3, the DNA is TGTGCCAGCAGCTTGAGGGGTACTGAAGCTTTCTTT. It codes for CASSLRGTEAFF.

In nucleotides, the CDR3 is TGTGCCAGCAGTATCAGGGACTATAATTCACCCCTCCACTTT. Encoded protein: CASSIRDYNSPLHF. The V gene is TRBV27, the J gene TRBJ1-6, with a weak D call TRBD1 (5 bases). Germline loops: CDR1 MNHEY, CDR2 SMNVEV (reference sequence). This CDR3 spans 14 amino acids. V shed 5 bases and J shed 3 bases, with 8 bases lying between them.

This sequence joins TRBV19 and TRBJ1-1; D is undetermined. CDR1 is LNHDA and CDR2 is SQIVND in the germline V gene (reference sequence). The CDR3 loop spans 18 amino acids. Trimming left V 2 bases short and J 3 bases short, with 22 bases between. CDR3 protein: CASSILRSGGIGDTEAFF. DNA for the CDR3: TGTGCCAGTAGTATACTACGGAGCGGCGGAATAGGAGACACTGAAGCTTTCTTT.

This chain connects TRBV11-2 to TRBJ2-1; possibly TRBD2 for D (7 bases). This CDR3 region has 16 residues. Trimming left V 6 bases short and J 1 base short, with 16 bases between. Per the germline V gene, CDR1 is SGHAT and CDR2 is FQNNGV. CDR3 in DNA: TGTGCCAGCAGGCGCGCGGGGGCGCTTTCCTACAATGAGCAGTTCTTC. This encodes CASRRAGALSYNEQFF.

This clone was counted a few times. This sample includes further DNA sequences coding for the same CDR3. This chain uses TRBV6-1 with TRBJ1-2, with D perhaps matching TRBD1 (6 bases). CDR3 length: 12 amino acids. Trimming removed 5 bases from V and 8 bases from J, with 12 bases in between. The V gene's germline CDR1 is MNHNS and CDR2 SASEGT. CDR3 sequence (DNA): TGTGCCAGCAGTATACCAGGGGACGGCTACACCTTC. This encodes CASSIPGDGYTF.

The gene calls are TRBV10-2 and TRBJ1-2; TRBD1 matches 10 bases. CDR1 and CDR2 (germline): WSHSY, SAAADI. CDR3 length: 12 residues. V was pared by 10 bases and J by 3 bases, with 2 bases of the junction left unmatched. The CDR3: CATGTGDYGYTF. The CDR3 DNA sequence: TGCGCCACTGGGACAGGGGACTATGGCTACACCTTC.

V usage is TRBV19 and J usage is TRBJ2-7; TRBD2 might be the D (5 bases). In germline, CDR1 is LNHDA, CDR2 SQIVND (reference sequence). Trimming took 6 bases from V and 1 from J, leaving 10 bases between them. The CDR3 spans 13 residues. This CDR3 reads CASREDGSYEQYF. Written as DNA, the CDR3 is TGTGCCAGTAGGGAGGACGGTTCCTACGAGCAGTACTTC.

This chain joins TRBV9 and TRBJ1-4; D is ambiguous. This CDR3 has 14 amino acids. Germline assignment: CDR1 SGDLS and CDR2 YYNGEE. Trimming pared 6 bases from V and 0 bases from J, leaving 9 bases between. In nucleotides, the CDR3 is TGTGCCAGCACCCCAGAGGCAACTAATGAAAAACTGTTTTTT. Amino acids: CASTPEATNEKLFF.

This chain joins TRBV28 and TRBJ1-4; no clear D. The CDR3 loop spans 14 amino acids. The germline V and J ends were trimmed by 6 bases and 3 bases, with 11 bases remaining between them. The germline gives CDR1 MDHEN, CDR2 SYDVKM. CDR3: CASSRMVPNEKLFF. In nucleotides, the CDR3 is TGTGCCAGCAGCCGCATGGTCCCTAATGAAAAACTGTTTTTT.

This clone was seen only once. This chain links TRBV19 with TRBJ1-6, with 8 bases lining up with TRBD1. This CDR3 has 16 amino acids. From germline, CDR1 is LNHDA and CDR2 SQIVND (reference sequence). The J segment lost 4 bases and the V segment lost 3 bases, leaving 5 bases of the junction unmatched. CDR3 coding DNA: TGTGCCAGTAGTATCGGACAGGGACGGTATAATTCACCCCTCCACTTT. Protein product: CASSIGQGRYNSPLHF.

The rearrangement uses TRBV6-5 and TRBJ2-5; no definite D call. The V end was cut by 4 bases, the J end by 3 bases, with 12 bases between. Germline values: CDR1 MNHEY, CDR2 SVGAGI. The CDR3 totals 14 residues. CDR3 DNA sequence: TGTGCCAGCAGTTCCTTAGACACCGAAGAGACCCAGTACTTC. Translation gives CASSSLDTEETQYF.

The rearrangement uses TRBV19 and TRBJ1-4, with 10 bases lining up with TRBD1. J lost 5 bases, V lost 5 bases, and 2 bases had no gene match. Germline V gene data show CDR1 as LNHDA and CDR2 as SQIVND (reference sequence). The CDR3 covers 14 residues. The CDR3 spells CASSADRGNEKLFF. Here the CDR3 DNA reads TGTGCCAGTAGTGCGGACAGGGGGAATGAAAAACTGTTTTTT.

The chain is built from TRBV19 and TRBJ2-7, with TRBD1 identical over 8 bases. This CDR3 spans 15 amino acids. Germline-derived CDR1 and CDR2 are LNHDA and SQIVND (reference sequence). Trimming at V came to 1 base and at J to 2 bases, leaving 4 bases not matched to a gene. CDR3 DNA sequence: TGTGCCAGTAGTATAGGGACAGGGATTACCTACGAGCAGTACTTC. Its translation is CASSIGTGITYEQYF.

The chain is built from TRBV5-1 and TRBJ2-7; TRBD2 agrees at 15 bases. The CDR3 totals 16 residues. Trimming at V came to 3 bases and at J to 2 bases, leaving 3 bases not matched to a gene. Germline-derived CDR1 and CDR2 are SGHRS and YFSETQ. The CDR3 loop is CASSSGLAGGTYEQYF. CDR3 DNA: TGCGCCAGCAGCTCGGGACTAGCGGGGGGAACCTACGAGCAGTACTTC.

This chain links TRBV9 with TRBJ1-4; 7 bases match TRBD1. The CDR3 is 17 amino acids. CDR1 and CDR2 (germline): SGDLS, YYNGEE. After removal of 0 bases from V and 0 bases from J, the junction contained 5 bases not matched to a gene. The CDR3 loop reads CASSVGRGGATNEKLFF. The CDR3 nucleotides are TGTGCCAGCAGCGTAGGGAGAGGGGGCGCAACTAATGAAAAACTGTTTTTT.

The chain is built from TRBV18 and TRBJ2-5, with D tentatively TRBD2 (5 bases). CDR3 size: 17 residues. V was cut by 3 bases and J by 3 bases, with 20 bases left in between. The germline V gene has CDR1 KGHSH and CDR2 LQKENI. CDR3 protein: CASSPSGESRGEETQYF. DNA of the CDR3: TGTGCCAGCTCACCTTCCGGGGAGAGCAGAGGCGAAGAGACCCAGTACTTC.

V gene TRBV11-2 combines with J gene TRBJ1-1, with 7 bases lining up with TRBD1. This CDR3 has 15 residues. Losses at the gene ends were 2 bases for V and 0 bases for J; bases not matched to a gene: 3. Germline V gene data show CDR1 as SGHAT and CDR2 as FQNNGV. CDR3 protein: CASSLSGQMNTEAFF. The CDR3 DNA reads as TGTGCCAGCAGCTTATCGGGACAGATGAACACTGAAGCTTTCTTT.

In DNA form, the CDR3 reads TGCGCCAGCAGCTTGGCCAACAGGGCCGCCGGGGAGCTGTTTTTT. Its protein product is CASSLANRAAGELFF. This chain joins TRBV5-1 and TRBJ2-2; D may be TRBD1 (6 bases). The CDR3 extends over 15 amino acids. Germline V gene data show CDR1 as SGHRS and CDR2 as YFSETQ. Between the trimmed V and J ends, which lost 0 bases and 6 bases, there was a span of 12 bases.

The J gene is TRBJ2-7, the V gene TRBV7-9; D perhaps matches TRBD1 (8 bases). The length of the CDR3 is 13 residues. The V gene lost 6 bases and the J gene lost 7 bases, with 16 bases spanning the gap. Germline loops: CDR1 SEHNR, CDR2 FQNEAQ (reference sequence). CDR3 loop: CASRDDRGGEQYF. The CDR3 nucleotides are TGTGCCAGCAGGGACGACAGGGGAGGGGAGCAGTACTTC.

The chain uses TRBV11-2 and TRBJ2-1; tentatively, D is TRBD2 (5 bases). The germline gives CDR1 SGHAT, CDR2 FQNNGV. Trimming cost V 1 base and J 6 bases, with 13 bases left between them. This CDR3 has 15 residues. CDR3 nucleotides: TGTGCCAGCAGCTTAGCGACTACCCCCGGCAATGAGCAGTTCTTC. Residues: CASSLATTPGNEQFF.

This sequence joins TRBV2 and TRBJ2-7; D unresolved. The germline CDR1 and CDR2 sequences are SNHLY and FYNNEI. The CDR3 contains 13 residues. The CDR3 nucleotides are TGTGCCAGCAGGGAAGGAAAATCCTACGAGCAGTACGTC. Translating gives CASREGKSYEQYV.